Following are 16 T cell receptor beta chains from one sample sequenced in a study of cytomegalovirus exposure and HLA in healthy donors. Vbeta (60) and Jbeta (13) primers were used in the PCR. Sequencing was performed with immunoSEQ multiplex PCR; in TCRdb, only in-frame clones are kept and a portion is missing. The table lists around 170,000 clones, 60% to 85% of them singletons, with roughly 6.4% in the top ten. Sequencing was performed on PBMCs. The origin of the receptors is a woman aged 35 to 49 in good health and CMV-seropositive.

In its sample, this clone was seen once. The chain has TRBV1 and TRBJ1-6; the table assigns TRBD1, which was not confirmed against the DNA. TRBV1 is annotated as a pseudogene. The CDR3 is 14 amino acids. This CDR3 is CTSSQASRGSPLHF. The CDR3 nucleotides are TGCACCAGCAGCCAAGCCTCGAGGGGGTCACCCCTCCACTTT.

The J gene is TRBJ2-7, the V gene TRBV7-2; 11 bases fit TRBD1. In germline, CDR1 is SGHTA, CDR2 FQGNSA. The CDR3 contains 19 residues. V dropped 5 bases and J dropped 6; count of bases not matched to a gene: 21. The CDR3 sequence: CASSLVSVLTGTGGREQYF. CDR3 bases: TGTGCCAGCAGCCTAGTCTCGGTATTGACCGGGACAGGGGGGCGCGAGCAGTACTTC. Full variable domain (missing parts from reference TRBV7-2 and TRBJ2-7): GAGVSQSPSNKVTEKGKDVELRCDPISGHTALYWYRQSLGQGLEFLIYFQGNSAPDKSGLPSDRFSAERTGGSVSTLTIQRTQQEDSAVYLCASSLVSVLTGTGGREQYFGPGTRLTVT.

About this clone: Other nucleotide sequences from this sample produce the same CDR3. The chain employs TRBV27 and TRBJ2-7; weak D call: TRBD1 (7 bases). Trimming shortened V by 1 base and J by 2 bases, and 12 bases separated the two germline ends. The V gene's germline CDR1 is MNHEY and CDR2 SMNVEV (reference sequence). The CDR3 extends over 15 amino acids. The CDR3 DNA sequence: TGTGCCAGCAGTTTATTGGCAGGGGGGACCTACGAGCAGTACTTC. Protein product: CASSLLAGGTYEQYF.

The chain links TRBV4-2 to TRBJ1-2; D remains unclear. Germline V gives CDR1 LGHNA, CDR2 YNFKEQ. With 0 bases removed from V and 7 bases from J, the gap between germline ends came to 12 bases. The CDR3 is 14 residues long. The CDR3 reads CASSQDGQLGGYTF. The CDR3 DNA sequence: TGTGCCAGCAGCCAAGATGGGCAATTGGGTGGCTACACCTTC.

The gene calls are TRBV5-1 and TRBJ1-6, with 7 bases lining up with TRBD1. Germline V gene lookup returns CDR1 SGHRS and CDR2 YFSETQ. V shed 4 bases and J 10 bases; nucleotides not matched to a gene: 11. The CDR3 is 15 residues long. This CDR3 is CASSRDSASGSPLHF. CDR3 sequence (DNA): TGCGCCAGCAGCAGGGACAGCGCGTCGGGGTCACCCCTCCACTTT.

Turning to this clone: Relative to the germline gene, one junction end is altered; a read error may explain this. The chain uses TRBV7-9 and TRBJ2-6, with a weak D call TRBD1 (7 bases). Germline values: CDR1 SEHNR, CDR2 FQNEAQ (reference sequence). The CDR3 consists of 18 residues. The CDR3 protein is CASSLSRGTASGANILTF. CDR3 in DNA: TGTGCCAGCAGCTTGTCCCGCGGGACAGCCTCTGGGGCCAACATCCTGACTTTC.

The chain carries TRBV30 and TRBJ1-1; a weak D match, TRBD1 (5 bases). The CDR3 loop spans 16 amino acids. Trimming removed 0 bases at V and 4 bases at J, with 18 bases between. Germline V gives CDR1 GTSNPN, CDR2 SVGIG (reference sequence). This CDR3 reads CAWSVRSGVGGTEAFF. As DNA, the CDR3 is TGTGCCTGGAGTGTACGGTCTGGAGTGGGGGGCACTGAAGCTTTCTTT. Together with reference TRBV30 and TRBJ1-1, the CDR3 gives the full variable domain: SQTIHQWPATLVQPVGSPLSLECTVEGTSNPNLYWYRQAAGRGLQLLFYSVGIGQISSEVPQNLSASRPQDRQFILSSKKLLLSDSGFYLCAWSVRSGVGGTEAFFGQGTRLTVV.

The chain uses TRBV7-2 and TRBJ1-4, with TRBD1 matching over 8 bases. Germline values: CDR1 SGHTA, CDR2 FQGNSA. The ends lost 1 base at V and 2 bases at J; junction bases unmatched: 0. The CDR3 has 15 amino acids. CDR3 DNA sequence: TGTGCCAGCAGCTTAGGACAGGGGACTAATGAAAAACTGTTTTTT. Protein product: CASSLGQGTNEKLFF.

Points on this clone: A junction end diverges from the germline sequence, so it may reflect a read error. The rearrangement joins TRBV30 to TRBJ2-4, with 8 bases matching TRBD2. This CDR3 comprises 14 residues. The germline gives CDR1 GTSNPN, CDR2 SVGIG (reference sequence). The CDR3 region is CAWSSGGDVNSQYF. In DNA form, the CDR3 reads TGTGCCTGGTCGAGCGGGGGAGACGTAAACAGTCAGTACTTC.

With regard to this clone: Its ends do not fully match the called genes, so a read error is possible. The chain links TRBV30 to TRBJ2-3, with a tentative D call TRBD1 (5 bases). Germline CDR1 is GTSNPN and CDR2 is SVGIG (reference sequence). The CDR3 spans 12 residues. CDR3 bases: TGTGCCTGGAGTAGGGGCACTGATACGCAGTATTTT. Its protein is CAWSRGTDTQYF.

This clone appeared a few times. V gene TRBV5-4 combines with J gene TRBJ1-2; no clear D. Germline CDR1 is SGHNT and CDR2 is YYREEE (reference sequence). Trimming took 3 bases from V and 0 from J, leaving 9 bases between them. This CDR3 is 14 amino acids long. CDR3 residues: CASSSAGANYGYTF. CDR3 bases: TGTGCCAGCAGCTCCGCCGGGGCTAACTATGGCTACACCTTC.

The chain employs TRBV19 and TRBJ1-5; D is perhaps TRBD1 (6 bases). The length of the CDR3 is 15 residues. The ends were cut back, 1 base at V and 6 bases at J, with 13 bases in the middle. CDR1 is LNHDA, CDR2 SQIVND, per germline (reference sequence). The CDR3 loop reads CASSIVRDNFQPQHF. As DNA, the CDR3 is TGTGCCAGTAGTATAGTACGGGACAATTTTCAGCCCCAGCATTTT.

Only a few counts were recorded for this clone. The V gene is TRBV6-4, the J gene TRBJ2-1, with 8 bases aligning to TRBD1. The CDR3 runs to 14 residues. CDR1 is MRHNA and CDR2 is SNTAGT in the germline V gene. The V gene end was trimmed by 2 bases and the J gene end by 9 bases; junction bases not matched to a gene: 6. The CDR3 DNA is TGTGCCAGCAGTGACCCGACAGGGGATGGTGAGCAGTTCTTC. It specifies CASSDPTGDGEQFF.

This rearrangement joins TRBV30 to TRBJ1-2; possible D gene TRBD1, 6 bases. V was trimmed by 1 base and J by 5 bases, leaving 14 bases between them. Germline V gives CDR1 GTSNPN, CDR2 SVGIG (reference sequence). There are 14 residues in the CDR3. Here the CDR3 reads CAWSDPPQGYGYTF. The CDR3 DNA follows: TGTGCCTGGAGTGACCCACCACAGGGTTATGGCTACACCTTC.

The rearrangement uses TRBV6-5 and TRBJ1-6; D call uncertain. Trimming left V 2 bases short and J 8 bases short, with 7 bases between. The CDR3 has 13 residues. Germline V gene data show CDR1 as MNHEY and CDR2 as SVGAGI. CDR3 sequence (DNA): TGTGCCAGCAGTTACCTCGGTGATTCACCCCTCCACTTT. Protein: CASSYLGDSPLHF.

This clone turned up a few times. J is TRBJ1-6 and V is TRBV30; the D gene is possibly TRBD1 (5 bases). This CDR3 is 13 amino acids long. Germline V gene data show CDR1 as GTSNPN and CDR2 as SVGIG (reference sequence). Trimming left V 2 bases short and J 10 bases short, with 12 bases between. CDR3 bases: TGTGCCTGGAGTATAGACAGCTTGTCACCCCTCCACTTT. Encoded protein: CAWSIDSLSPLHF. The variable domain in full, completed from reference TRBV30 and TRBJ1-6, reads SQTIHQWPATLVQPVGSPLSLECTVEGTSNPNLYWYRQAAGRGLQLLFYSVGIGQISSEVPQNLSASRPQDRQFILSSKKLLLSDSGFYLCAWSIDSLSPLHFGNGTRLTVT.